This T cell receptor (beta chain) was sequenced in a study of blood T cell repertoires in COVID-19. Original handling: Amplification from reference gene primers served as the basis for estimated nucleated cell counts. TCRdb keeps only in-frame clones here, not all; method: immunoSEQ multiplex PCR. V and J calls and clone size are given by that table; D and trimming were obtained from the DNA. Of hundreds of thousands of clones listed, 75% to 90% were seen once; the top ten hold approximately 4.3%. The germline V and J ends were trimmed by 4 bases and 2 bases, with 6 bases remaining between them. CDR3 size: 13 residues. CDR1 and CDR2 (germline): SGHRS, YFSETQ. This clone was observed many times.

The sequencing input was peripheral blood. This sequence originates from a woman aged 30 to 39 with acute or convalescent COVID-19. The chain carries TRBV5-1 and TRBJ2-2; D is undetermined. For the CDR3, the DNA is TGCGCCAGCAGCCTAGACAACACCGGGGAGCTGTTTTTT. It encodes CASSLDNTGELFF.